These T cell receptor beta chains were read from a single sample in a study of blood T cell repertoires in COVID-19. This table comes from immunoSEQ multiplex PCR, and its TCRdb copy is limited to in-frame clones, with some not included. The sample lists about 160,000 clones, 82% occurring once. Sequencing was done on a sample of peripheral blood. These receptors were obtained from a woman over 75 with acute or convalescent COVID-19. CDR3s leave out the opening cysteine and the closing phenylalanine or tryptophan.

CDR3	J	V
ASRHLGTGGTGELF	TRBJ2-2	TRBV18
SAPVPIGNEQF	TRBJ2-1	TRBV29-1
AIGGQGFPGELF	TRBJ2-2	TRBV10-3
ASSVAPGEGSGANVLT	TRBJ2-6	TRBV9
ASSSRLARNTGELF	TRBJ2-2	TRBV7-9
ASTPGGRAYNEQF	TRBJ2-1	TRBV2
ASSLAGVYGNTIY	TRBJ1-3	TRBV5-1
ASRTGANYGYT	TRBJ1-2	TRBV19
ASSFEGALEAF	TRBJ1-1	TRBV7-9
ASSLSQGSYEQY	TRBJ2-7	TRBV28
ASRPSTSGSYEQY	TRBJ2-7	TRBV7-2
AISEGLAGSTDTQY	TRBJ2-3	TRBV10-3
ASTPDWNYGYT	TRBJ1-2	TRBV6-6
ASSGGTQGPIYGYT	TRBJ1-2	TRBV5-4
ASSLRGLAGGFSYNEQF	TRBJ2-1	TRBV7-2
ASRREQFTEAF	TRBJ1-1	TRBV5-1
ASSKQGARGGTEAF	TRBJ1-1	TRBV25-1
ASSPSGMFRF	TRBJ2-1	TRBV3-1/TRBV3-2
ASSLARDNPYEQY	TRBJ2-7	TRBV7-9
ASNPGTGYTEAF	TRBJ1-1	TRBV19
AIRPGDRDTGELF	TRBJ2-2	TRBV10-3
ASSARQGAFGYT	TRBJ1-2	TRBV9
ASKSNSYNEQF	TRBJ2-1	TRBV19
ASSPGTSGRYNEQF	TRBJ2-1	TRBV4-2
ASSEFVGGAGYGYT	TRBJ1-2	TRBV6-1
ASSEYSGMETQY	TRBJ2-5	TRBV25-1
ASRFDRLSGANVLT	TRBJ2-6	TRBV7-9
ASSPVPQGAGYGYT	TRBJ1-2	TRBV19
ASRAGNTEAF	TRBJ1-1	TRBV6-5
SASSGNTEAF	TRBJ1-1	TRBV20-1
ASSYSVRVTEAF	TRBJ1-1	TRBV6-2/TRBV6-3
ASSSSTGRREANVLT	TRBJ2-6	TRBV19
ASTYGGVPSPLH	TRBJ1-6	TRBV2
ASSPGTVGPATRGYT	TRBJ1-2	TRBV2
SVETGPNEKLF	TRBJ1-4	TRBV29-1
ASWGGWIQGGYT	TRBJ1-2	TRBV6-5
ARRLRREDTGELF	TRBJ2-2	TRBV18
ASGLPPYRTGGYEAF	TRBJ1-1	TRBV12-5
AWSSAAEQY	TRBJ2-7	TRBV30
ASRTGLNTGELF	TRBJ2-2	TRBV5-5
ASSYTGANSPLH	TRBJ1-6	TRBV6-5
ASSQLTSPPNQF	TRBJ2-1	TRBV3-1/TRBV3-2
ASSAWTSGTGFTDTQY	TRBJ2-3	TRBV9
ASSTGHLLNYEQY	TRBJ2-7	TRBV5-6
AWSVLTGPNQPQH	TRBJ1-5	TRBV30
ASKAGGPSSNEQF	TRBJ2-1	TRBV5-1
ARQKGHLNTEAF	TRBJ1-1	TRBV27
ASSRQARGLLTDTQY	TRBJ2-3	TRBV14
ASSLRGLNEQF	TRBJ2-1	TRBV11-2
ASSSMTGLSGYT	TRBJ1-2	TRBV27
ASSPQTGRVYEQY	TRBJ2-7	TRBV7-9
ASSYRLAGGPREQY	TRBJ2-7	TRBV6-2/TRBV6-3
AISSAGNNEQF	TRBJ2-1	TRBV10-3
ASSPGSGANVLT	TRBJ2-6	TRBV5-1
ASSRGSETGELF	TRBJ2-2	TRBV28